The 13 T cell receptor beta chains below were found in one sample sequenced in a study of T-cell reconstitution after alpha-beta-depleted transplantation in children listed by TCRdb under 2016. Library creation used PCR. The sample was run on an Illumina HiSeq 2500. TCR library preparation used molecular barcoding, with unique molecular identifiers applied to normalize quantification of the TCRbeta repertoire. Clones were called with MiXCR by TCRdb after fastp trimmed the public reads at Q25, and only in-frame beta chains were retained. Records with the same CDR3 protein are collapsed into one entry carrying the most frequent genes and DNA. The sample has 260,000 or so distinct CDR3 sequences on record, more than 10% of them singletons. Clones ranked in the top ten supply roughly 2.6% of the sample. This sample comprised PBMCs from the stem cell graft donor, obtained from the stem cell graft. The receptors shown here come from a human donor who donated a stem cell graft to a child with acute lymphoblastic leukemia.

This clonotype was detected ten times or more. The chain is built from TRBV5-1 and TRBJ2-7; 8 bases are a match to TRBD1. J lost 5 bases, V lost 4 bases, and 5 bases had no gene match. From germline, CDR1 is SGHRS and CDR2 YFSETQ. The CDR3 has 13 amino acids. CDR3 DNA: TGCGCCAGCAGCCTTGACAGGGGCCACGAGCAGTACTTC. It translates to CASSLDRGHEQYF.

This clonotype has ten or more counts. The chain recombines TRBV9 with TRBJ1-1, with D maybe TRBD1 (5 bases). The CDR3 length is 13 residues. Germline V gene data show CDR1 as SGDLS and CDR2 as YYNGEE. Trimming took off 0 bases at V and 11 bases at J, with 14 bases between the two ends. CDR3 protein: CASSVDSQELAFF. The DNA for the CDR3 is TGTGCCAGCAGCGTAGATTCACAGGAACTGGCTTTCTTT.

This clonotype was observed a few times. The rearrangement joins TRBV20-1 to TRBJ1-5, with D tentatively TRBD1 (5 bases). The CDR3 covers 13 residues. The V end lost 5 bases, the J end lost 11 bases, and 19 bases lay between the germline ends. The germline V gene has CDR1 DFQATT and CDR2 SNEGSKA (reference sequence). This CDR3 is CSAASRDALTQHF. The DNA of the CDR3 is TGCAGTGCTGCCTCTCGGGACGCCCTAACCCAGCATTTT.

There are many counts of this clonotype. J is TRBJ2-7 and V is TRBV10-3, with TRBD1 matching over 7 bases. The CDR3 sequence is 13 residues long. Germline CDR1 and CDR2: ENHRY and SYGVKD. J lost 2 bases, V lost 10 bases, and 8 bases had no gene match. CDR3 amino acids: CASRQGEPYEQYF. CDR3 bases: TGTGCCAGCAGACAGGGAGAACCCTACGAGCAGTACTTC.

This clonotype occurred many times. The chain recombines TRBV20-1 with TRBJ2-2, with D possibly matching TRBD2 (5 bases). Between the trimmed V and J ends, which lost 3 bases and 3 bases, there was a span of 14 bases. The CDR3 totals 15 residues. Germline lookup yields CDR1 DFQATT and CDR2 SNEGSKA (reference sequence). The CDR3 DNA reads as TGCAGTGCTAGCGACCTAGCTTCGGACACCGGGGAGCTGTTTTTT. This gives the protein CSASDLASDTGELFF.

This clonotype was detected many times. The gene calls are TRBV5-6 and TRBJ2-7, with TRBD2 identical over 13 bases. Trimming cost V 3 bases and J 5 bases; bases outside gene matches: 5. Per the germline V gene, CDR1 is SGHDT and CDR2 is YYEEEE. The CDR3 is 15 residues long. The CDR3 region is CASSSGTSGMNEQYF. Written as DNA, the CDR3 is TGTGCCAGCAGCTCCGGGACTAGCGGGATGAACGAGCAGTACTTC.

In its sample, this clonotype was seen many times. The CDR3 loop reads CASGRTGYTDTQYF. The DNA for the CDR3 is TGTGCCAGCGGAAGAACGGGGTACACAGATACGCAGTATTTT. The V and J genes are TRBV6-1 and TRBJ2-3; tentative D call: TRBD2 (5 bases). This CDR3 region has 14 residues. The germline CDR1 and CDR2 sequences are MNHNS and SASEGT. The V gene lost 8 bases and the J gene lost 2 bases, with 14 bases spanning the gap.

This clonotype was seen ten or more times. The rearrangement uses TRBV7-9 and TRBJ2-3; D is ambiguous. Trimming pared 5 bases from V and 6 bases from J, leaving 12 bases between. The CDR3 spans 13 residues. Germline values: CDR1 SEHNR, CDR2 FQNEAQ (reference sequence). CDR3 DNA: TGTGCCAGCAGCCCCCCGGCTTTTGATACGCAGTATTTT. This translates into CASSPPAFDTQYF. Full variable domain (rest looked up from reference TRBV7-9 and TRBJ2-3): DTGVSQNPRHKITKRGQNVTFRCDPISEHNRLYWYRQTLGQGPEFLTYFQNEAQLEKSRLLSDRFSAERPKGSFSTLEIQRTEQGDSAMYLCASSPPAFDTQYFGPGTRLTVL.

This clonotype has a count of ten or more. This rearrangement joins TRBV29-1 to TRBJ2-4; 10 bases line up with TRBD1. The CDR3 extends over 14 amino acids. Germline trimming cut 3 bases from V and 1 base from J; bases unmatched to any gene: 0. Germline values: CDR1 SQVTM, CDR2 ANQGSEA. This CDR3 is CSVEDRGAKNIQYF. As DNA, the CDR3 is TGCAGCGTTGAGGACAGGGGGGCCAAAAACATTCAGTACTTC.

This clonotype was found many times. This chain joins TRBV27 and TRBJ1-6; 7 bases agree with TRBD1. The length of the CDR3 is 13 residues. CDR1 MNHEY and CDR2 SMNVEV come from the germline V gene (reference sequence). Unmatched junction bases numbered 4, after V lost 4 bases and J lost 10 bases. The DNA of the CDR3 is TGTGCCAGCAGTTACAGGGGTAGCTCACCCCTCCACTTT. This sequence encodes CASSYRGSSPLHF.

This clonotype has at least ten counts. The V gene is TRBV3-1, the J gene TRBJ2-7, with D perhaps being TRBD1 or TRBD2 (5 bases each). In germline, CDR1 is LGHDT, CDR2 YNNKEL (reference sequence). Between the trimmed V and J ends, which lost 3 bases and 6 bases, there was a span of 15 bases. The CDR3 extends over 14 amino acids. The DNA for the CDR3 is TGTGCCAGCAGCCAGGGGGTAGGGGCCGGCGAGCAGTACTTC. Protein: CASSQGVGAGEQYF.

This clonotype was seen repeatedly, ten times or more. The rearrangement links TRBV6-2 or TRBV6-3 to TRBJ1-5; a weak D match, TRBD1 (6 bases). Germline V CDR1 and CDR2: MNHEY, SVGEGT. Trimming took off 6 bases at V and 0 bases at J, with 12 bases between the two ends. The CDR3 is made up of 15 amino acids. CDR3 in amino acids: CASSLDSNSNQPQHF. The DNA of the CDR3 is TGTGCCAGCAGCTTGGACAGTAATAGCAATCAGCCCCAGCATTTT.

As regards this clonotype: One base away lies a much larger clone, so this may be a sequencing read error. This chain connects TRBV20-1 to TRBJ2-7; no clear D. Germline lookup yields CDR1 DFQATT and CDR2 SNEGSKA (reference sequence). The CDR3 covers 13 residues. In nucleotides, the CDR3 is TGCAGTGTTAGAGCGCGAGCCCAGAACGAGCAGTACTTC. It codes for CSVRARAQNEQYF.